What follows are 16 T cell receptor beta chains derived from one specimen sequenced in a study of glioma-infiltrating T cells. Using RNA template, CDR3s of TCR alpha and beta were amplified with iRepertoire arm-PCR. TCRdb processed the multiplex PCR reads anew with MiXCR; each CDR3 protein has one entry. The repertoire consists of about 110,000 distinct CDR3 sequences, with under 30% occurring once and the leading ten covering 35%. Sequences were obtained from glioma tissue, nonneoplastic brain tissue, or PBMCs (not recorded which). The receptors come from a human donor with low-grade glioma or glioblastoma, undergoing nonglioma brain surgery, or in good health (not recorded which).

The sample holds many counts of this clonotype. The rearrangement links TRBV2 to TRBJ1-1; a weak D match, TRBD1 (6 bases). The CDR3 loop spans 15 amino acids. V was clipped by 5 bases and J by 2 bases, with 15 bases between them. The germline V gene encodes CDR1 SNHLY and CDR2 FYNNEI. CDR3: CASSRLGHQNTEAFF. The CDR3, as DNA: TGTGCCAGCAGTAGACTGGGACACCAAAACACTGAAGCTTTCTTT.

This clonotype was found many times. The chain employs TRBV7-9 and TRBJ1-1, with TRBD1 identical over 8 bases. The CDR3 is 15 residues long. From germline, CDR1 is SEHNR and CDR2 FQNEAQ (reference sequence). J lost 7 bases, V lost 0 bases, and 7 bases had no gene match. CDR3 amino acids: CASSLADRAVGEAFF. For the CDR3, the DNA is TGTGCCAGCAGCTTAGCGGACAGGGCGGTTGGTGAAGCTTTCTTT.

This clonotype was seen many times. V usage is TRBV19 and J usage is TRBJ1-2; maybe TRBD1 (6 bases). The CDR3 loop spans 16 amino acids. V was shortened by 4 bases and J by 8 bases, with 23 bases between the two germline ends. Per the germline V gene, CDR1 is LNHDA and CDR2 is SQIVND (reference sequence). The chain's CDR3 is CASSTAGTLGGDGYTF. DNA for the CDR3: TGTGCCAGTAGTACCGCCGGGACACTGGGTGGGGACGGCTACACCTTC.

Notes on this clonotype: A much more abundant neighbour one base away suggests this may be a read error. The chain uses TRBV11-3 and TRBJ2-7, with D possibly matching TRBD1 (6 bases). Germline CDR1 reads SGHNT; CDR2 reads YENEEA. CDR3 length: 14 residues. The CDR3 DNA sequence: TGTTCCAGCAGCAGGGGCCGTAGCTCCTACGAGCAGTACTTC. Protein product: CSSSRGRSSYEQYF. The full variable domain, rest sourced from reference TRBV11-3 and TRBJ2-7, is EAGVVQSPRYKIIEKKQPVAFWCNPISGHNTLYWYLQNLGQGPELLIRYENEEAVDDSQLPKDRFSAERLKGVDSTLKIQPAELGDSAVYLCSSSRGRSSYEQYFGPGTRLTVT.

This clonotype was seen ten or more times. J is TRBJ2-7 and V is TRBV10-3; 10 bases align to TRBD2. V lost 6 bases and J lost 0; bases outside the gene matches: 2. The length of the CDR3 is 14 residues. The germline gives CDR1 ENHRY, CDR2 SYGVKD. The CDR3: CAIRGLANSYEQYF. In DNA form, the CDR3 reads TGTGCCATCAGGGGACTAGCGAACTCCTACGAGCAGTACTTC.

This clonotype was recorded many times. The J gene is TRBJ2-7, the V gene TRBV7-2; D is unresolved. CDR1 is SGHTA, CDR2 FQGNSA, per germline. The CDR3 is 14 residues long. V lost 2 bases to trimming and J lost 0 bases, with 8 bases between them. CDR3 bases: TGTGCCAGCAGCTTAAGGTCACTCTCCTACGAGCAGTACTTC. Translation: CASSLRSLSYEQYF.

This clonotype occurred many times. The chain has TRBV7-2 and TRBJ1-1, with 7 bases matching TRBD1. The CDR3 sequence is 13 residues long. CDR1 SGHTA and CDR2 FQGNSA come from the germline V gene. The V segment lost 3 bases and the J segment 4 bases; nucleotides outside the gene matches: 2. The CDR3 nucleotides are TGTGCCAGCAGCTTCCGACAGGGCACTGAAGCTTTCTTT. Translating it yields CASSFRQGTEAFF.

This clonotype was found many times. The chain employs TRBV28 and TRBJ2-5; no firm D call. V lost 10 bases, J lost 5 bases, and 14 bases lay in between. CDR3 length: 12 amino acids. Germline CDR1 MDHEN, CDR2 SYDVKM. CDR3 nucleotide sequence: TGTGCCACCACACCGGGTGGGGAGACCCAGTACTTC. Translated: CATTPGGETQYF.

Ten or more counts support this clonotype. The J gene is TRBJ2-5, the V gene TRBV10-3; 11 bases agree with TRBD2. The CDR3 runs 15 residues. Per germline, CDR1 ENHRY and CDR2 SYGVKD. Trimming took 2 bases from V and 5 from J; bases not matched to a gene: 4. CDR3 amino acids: CAISETSGGLETQYF. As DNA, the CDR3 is TGTGCCATCAGTGAGACTAGCGGGGGTTTGGAGACCCAGTACTTC.

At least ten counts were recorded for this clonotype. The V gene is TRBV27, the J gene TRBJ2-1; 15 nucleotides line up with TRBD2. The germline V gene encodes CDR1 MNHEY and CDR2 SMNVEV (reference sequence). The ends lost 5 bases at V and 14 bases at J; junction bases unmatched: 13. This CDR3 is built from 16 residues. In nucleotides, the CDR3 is TGTGCCAGCAGTCCAACAGGGACTAGCGGGGGGTTGATGGAGTTCTTC. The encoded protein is CASSPTGTSGGLMEFF.

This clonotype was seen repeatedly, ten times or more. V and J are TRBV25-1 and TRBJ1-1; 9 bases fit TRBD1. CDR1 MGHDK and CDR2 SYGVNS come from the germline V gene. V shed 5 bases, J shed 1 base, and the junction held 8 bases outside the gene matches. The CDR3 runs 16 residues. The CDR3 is CASSSDRGRGNTEAFF. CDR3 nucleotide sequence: TGTGCCAGCAGTTCGGACAGGGGACGTGGGAACACTGAAGCTTTCTTT.

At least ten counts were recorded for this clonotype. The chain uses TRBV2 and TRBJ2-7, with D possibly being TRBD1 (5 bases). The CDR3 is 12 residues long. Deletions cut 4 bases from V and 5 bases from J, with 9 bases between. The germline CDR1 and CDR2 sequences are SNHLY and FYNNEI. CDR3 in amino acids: CASSGRADEQYF. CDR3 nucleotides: TGTGCCAGCAGTGGCAGGGCCGACGAGCAGTACTTC.

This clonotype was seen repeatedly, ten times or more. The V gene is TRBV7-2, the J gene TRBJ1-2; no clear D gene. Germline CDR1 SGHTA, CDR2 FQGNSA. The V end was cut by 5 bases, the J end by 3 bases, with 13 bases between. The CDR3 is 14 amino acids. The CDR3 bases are TGTGCCAGCAGCAGGCAGCAGAGGGACTATGGCTACACCTTC. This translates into CASSRQQRDYGYTF. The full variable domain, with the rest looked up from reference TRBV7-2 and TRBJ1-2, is GAGVSQSPSNKVTEKGKDVELRCDPISGHTALYWYRQSLGQGLEFLIYFQGNSAPDKSGLPSDRFSAERTGGSVSTLTIQRTQQEDSAVYLCASSRQQRDYGYTFGSGTRLTVV.

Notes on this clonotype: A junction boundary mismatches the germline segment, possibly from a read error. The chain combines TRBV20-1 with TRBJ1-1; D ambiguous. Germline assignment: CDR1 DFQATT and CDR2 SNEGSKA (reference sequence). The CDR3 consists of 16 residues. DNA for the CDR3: TGCAGCGCTAGCGAGGCAGGCGTAGGTATGTACACTGACGCTTTCTTC. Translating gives CSASEAGVGMYTDAFF.

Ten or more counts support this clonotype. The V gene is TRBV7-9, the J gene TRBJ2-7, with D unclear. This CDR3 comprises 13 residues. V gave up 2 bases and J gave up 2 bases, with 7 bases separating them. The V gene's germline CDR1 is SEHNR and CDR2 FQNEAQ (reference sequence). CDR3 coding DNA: TGTGCCAGCAGCTTATTAGGAACCTACGAGCAGTACTTC. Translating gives CASSLLGTYEQYF.

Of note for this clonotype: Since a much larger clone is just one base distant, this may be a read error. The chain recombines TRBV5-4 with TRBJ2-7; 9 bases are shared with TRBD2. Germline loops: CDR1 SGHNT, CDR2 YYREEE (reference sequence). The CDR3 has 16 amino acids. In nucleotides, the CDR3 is TGTGCCGGCAGCCGTCTAGCGGGAAGTGGATACTACGAGCAGTACTTC. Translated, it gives CAGSRLAGSGYYEQYF.